A selection of T cell receptor beta chains follows, all from one sample in a study of T cell responses to AZD1222 COVID-19 vaccine. This table comes from immunoSEQ multiplex PCR, and its TCRdb copy is limited to in-frame clones, with some not included. The data contain 150,000 to 200,000 clones, around 90% of them singletons. Here the sequenced sample was peripheral blood, taken 28 days after the second AZD1222 dose. These receptors came from an adult who received the AZD1222 COVID-19 vaccine. The CDR3 runs from the conserved cysteine through the conserved F or W. D genes are given only for firm matches.

D gene | J gene | V gene | CDR3 protein
NA | TRBJ1-6 | TRBV4-2 | CASRRTAAVNSPLHF
TRBD2 | TRBJ2-5 | TRBV4-2 | CASSSGGPLETQYF
NA | TRBJ1-5 | TRBV28 | CASSFRRGSQPQHF
NA | TRBJ1-1 | TRBV30 | CAWDPQGAPEAFF
NA | TRBJ1-4 | TRBV18 | CASSDRDTGKLFF
NA | TRBJ1-5 | TRBV28 | CASSLDRFNQPQHF
TRBD2 | TRBJ2-6 | TRBV4-3 | CASSFQREGSSGANVLTF
TRBD1 | TRBJ1-1 | TRBV9 | CASSGLGQGVPEAFF
TRBD1 | TRBJ2-5 | TRBV7-9 | CASKAGGVETQYF
TRBD1 | TRBJ2-2 | TRBV11-2 | CASSRSTGVSTGELFF
NA | TRBJ2-3 | TRBV9 | CASSVPGAFTDTQYF
NA | TRBJ2-1 | TRBV5-1 | CASSLVGANEQFF
NA | TRBJ1-2 | TRBV6-1 | CASSEIDGYGYTF
TRBD1 | TRBJ1-2 | TRBV5-1 | CASSLGEQGAGGYTF
TRBD2 | TRBJ2-3 | TRBV18 | CASSPQRGRTDTQYF
TRBD1 | TRBJ1-1 | TRBV6-5 | CASMGQPNTEAFF
TRBD1 | TRBJ2-1 | TRBV5-4 | CASSVPGQTYNEQFF
NA | TRBJ2-7 | TRBV19 | CASSPSDEGYEQYF
NA | TRBJ2-1 | TRBV6-6 | CASRIRGQGGNEQFF
NA | TRBJ2-5 | TRBV10-3 | CAISGGARETQYF